These 21 T cell receptor beta chains were sequenced from one sample in a study of molecular identifiers for immune sequencing clone quantification. TCRdb passed the PCR reads through MiXCR, listing each CDR3 protein once. This sample yields just under 650,000 distinct CDR3 sequences, of which approximately 20% are seen a single time; roughly 0.83% belongs to the top ten. Material for sequencing was naive CD8+ T cells from blood, with Jurkat cell RNA spiked in. Subset given: FACS-sorted CD8+CD4-CCR7+CD45RA+ naive T cells. Receptors originate from a human donor in good health. Some libraries in this study had Jurkat cell RNA spiked in.

In this sample, this clonotype turned up many times. The chain employs TRBV20-1 and TRBJ1-5, with no clear D. This CDR3 is 11 amino acids long. The V end lost 2 bases, the J end lost 4 bases, and 3 bases lay between the germline ends. Germline V gene data show CDR1 as DFQATT and CDR2 as SNEGSKA (reference sequence). The CDR3 loop reads CSARINQPQHF. DNA for the CDR3: TGCAGTGCTAGAATTAATCAGCCCCAGCATTTT.

This clonotype appeared many times. The chain combines TRBV14 with TRBJ1-4; TRBD1 is a possible D gene (5 bases). Between the trimmed V and J ends, which lost 4 bases and 6 bases, there was a span of 12 bases. Germline V gene lookup returns CDR1 SGHDN and CDR2 FVKESK. The CDR3 is 14 residues long. DNA for the CDR3: TGTGCCAGCAGCCCGGGGACGGATTATGAAAAACTGTTTTTT. Its translation: CASSPGTDYEKLFF.

In regard to this clonotype: A clone one base away is much larger, so this may be a read error. The rearrangement joins TRBV2 to TRBJ2-3; maybe TRBD2 (6 bases). The CDR3 runs to 13 residues. V dropped 8 bases and J dropped 7 bases, with 16 bases sitting between them. Germline values: CDR1 SNHLY, CDR2 FYNNEI. The CDR3 DNA follows: TGTGCCAGCGCCACAAGGGGACTCTATACGCAGTATTTT. Translation: CASATRGLYTQYF. The whole variable domain, remainder taken from reference TRBV2 and TRBJ2-3, is EPEVTQTPSHQVTQMGQEVILRCVPISNHLYFYWYRQILGQKVEFLVSFYNNEISEKSEIFDDQFSVERPDGSNFTLKIRSTKLEDSAMYFCASATRGLYTQYFGPGTRLTVL.

This clonotype came up many times. The chain employs TRBV7-9 and TRBJ2-7; 12 nucleotides agree with TRBD2. The germline gives CDR1 SEHNR, CDR2 FQNEAQ (reference sequence). V shed 5 bases, J shed 2 bases, and the junction held 7 bases outside the gene matches. This CDR3 contains 16 residues. The CDR3 protein is CASSPETSGRTYEQYF. CDR3 coding DNA: TGTGCCAGCAGCCCAGAGACTAGCGGGAGAACCTACGAGCAGTACTTC.

Remarks on this clonotype: A much larger clone lies a single base off, so this may be a read error. The rearrangement uses TRBV3-1 and TRBJ2-5; 7 bases line up with TRBD1. From germline, CDR1 is LGHDT and CDR2 YNNKEL (reference sequence). The CDR3 runs to 15 residues. The CDR3 region is CAGSQDLTGVETQYF. The CDR3 bases are TGTGCCGGCAGCCAAGATTTAACAGGGGTAGAGACCCAGTACTTC.

This clonotype was counted at least ten times. This sequence joins TRBV2 and TRBJ2-3, with 8 bases that match TRBD1. The CDR3 runs 17 residues. From germline, CDR1 is SNHLY and CDR2 FYNNEI. The V and J ends lost 6 bases and 2 bases, in that order; junction bases with no gene match: 13. The DNA of the CDR3 is TGTGCCAGCAGGGGCCTTTTGGACAGGGAGGCCACAGATACGCAGTATTTT. Residues: CASRGLLDREATDTQYF.

This clonotype was seen repeatedly, ten times or more. J is TRBJ2-2 and V is TRBV29-1; TRBD2 is a possible D gene (5 bases). This CDR3 region has 13 residues. Germline values: CDR1 SQVTM, CDR2 ANQGSEA. Trimming left V 4 bases short and J 5 bases short, with 11 bases between. CDR3 region: CSVAGSGTGELFF. The CDR3 nucleotides are TGCAGCGTTGCGGGATCGGGAACCGGGGAGCTGTTTTTT.

This clonotype was detected many times. The chain carries TRBV7-6 and TRBJ2-2; D ambiguous. Trimming shortened V by 11 bases and J by 6 bases, and 19 bases separated the two germline ends. Germline V gene sequence: CDR1 SGHVS, CDR2 FNYEAQ. The CDR3 runs 14 residues. The CDR3 bases are TGTGCCTCGGGTCCTGGTGACCGCGCCGGGGAGCTGTTTTTT. It yields the protein CASGPGDRAGELFF.

In this sample, this clonotype turned up many times. The CDR3 DNA is TGTGCCTGGGCCGGGACAGGGTACACAGATACGCAGTATTTT. Translation gives CAWAGTGYTDTQYF. This chain joins TRBV30 and TRBJ2-3; TRBD1 agrees at 9 bases. Unmatched junction bases numbered 5, after V lost 5 bases and J lost 2 bases. This CDR3 has 14 residues. In germline, CDR1 is GTSNPN, CDR2 SVGIG (reference sequence).

This clonotype was found a few times. This may arise from a read error, as a much more abundant clone is one base away. The CDR3 ends on some other residue instead of the conserved phenylalanine or tryptophan, so this is likely a read error. The chain recombines TRBV10-3 with TRBJ1-1; the match to TRBD1 covers 7 bases. The CDR3 consists of 14 residues. Germline loops: CDR1 ENHRY, CDR2 SYGVKD. V gave up 3 bases and J gave up 3 bases; unmatched junction bases: 4. Written as DNA, the CDR3 is TGTGCCATCAGTGATACAGGGGAGGACACTGAAGCTTTCCTT. Its translation is CAISDTGEDTEAFL.

This clonotype was detected ten times or more. The gene calls are TRBV7-9 and TRBJ2-3; 8 positions match TRBD1. Looked up from germline, CDR1 is SEHNR and CDR2 is FQNEAQ (reference sequence). Losses at the gene ends were 5 bases for V and 4 bases for J; bases not matched to a gene: 5. The CDR3 runs to 14 residues. CDR3 region: CASSRQGIADTQYF. The CDR3 DNA reads TGTGCCAGCAGCCGACAGGGGATAGCAGATACGCAGTATTTT. The complete variable domain, with remaining parts taken from reference TRBV7-9 and TRBJ2-3, reads DTGVSQNPRHKITKRGQNVTFRCDPISEHNRLYWYRQTLGQGPEFLTYFQNEAQLEKSRLLSDRFSAERPKGSFSTLEIQRTEQGDSAMYLCASSRQGIADTQYFGPGTRLTVL.

This clonotype has at least ten counts. The CDR3 DNA is TGTGCCAGCAGCCCCAGACTAGCGGGGTACGATGATACGCAGTATTTT. It is translated as CASSPRLAGYDDTQYF. This chain joins TRBV11-1 and TRBJ2-3; TRBD2 matches at 11 bases. V dropped 5 bases and J dropped 6; count of bases not matched to a gene: 10. The CDR3 runs 16 residues. CDR1 and CDR2 from the germline V gene are SGHAT and FQDESV (reference sequence).

In this sample, this clonotype turned up many times. The chain employs TRBV28 and TRBJ2-3, with 13 bases matching TRBD2. After removal of 10 bases from V and 2 bases from J, the junction contained 12 bases not matched to a gene. The CDR3 extends over 17 amino acids. Germline lookup yields CDR1 MDHEN and CDR2 SYDVKM. The CDR3 loop is CATTVTTSGRVTDTQYF. The CDR3, as DNA: TGTGCCACCACCGTGACCACTAGCGGGAGGGTCACAGATACGCAGTATTTT.

This clonotype appeared many times. Germline and junction disagree at one end, which may indicate a read error. This chain joins TRBV5-4 and TRBJ2-1; D might be TRBD1 (5 bases). CDR3 length: 15 residues. Germline CDR1 is SGHNT and CDR2 is YYREEE (reference sequence). CDR3 region: CASSLGSAGNELVRF. The CDR3 DNA sequence: TGTGCCAGCAGCTTGGGGTCGGCAGGGAACGAGTTGGTAAGGTTC.

This clonotype was recorded at least ten times. V is TRBV15 and J is TRBJ2-7; TRBD1 matches 9 bases. The CDR3 is 14 residues long. From germline, CDR1 is LNHNV and CDR2 YYDKDF (reference sequence). With V trimmed by 0 bases and J by 7 bases, 4 bases remained unmatched. DNA of the CDR3: TGTGCCACCAGCAGAGAACAGGGGGCTTGGGAGCAGTACTTC. The encoded protein is CATSREQGAWEQYF.

This rearrangement joins TRBV5-6 to TRBJ1-1; D uncertain. Trimming left V 4 bases short and J 1 base short, with 8 bases between. CDR3 size: 13 residues. Germline assignment: CDR1 SGHDT and CDR2 YYEEEE. CDR3 bases: TGTGCCAGCAGCGTGAGTCAGAACACTGAAGCTTTCTTT. It yields the protein CASSVSQNTEAFF.

There are many counts of this clonotype. A read error may produce the germline difference seen at one junction end. This chain links TRBV5-3 with TRBJ2-7; perhaps TRBD2 as D (6 bases). TRBV5-3 is annotated as an ORF whose role is uncertain. There are 14 residues in the CDR3. Here the CDR3 DNA reads TGTGCCAGCAGCTTGGAGGGGATGGTCTACGAGCAGTACTTC. This codes for CASSLEGMVYEQYF.

The V gene is TRBV6-5, the J gene TRBJ2-3, with D possibly being TRBD1 or TRBD2 (5 bases each). V dropped 5 bases and J dropped 3 bases, with 18 bases sitting between them. The CDR3 has 16 residues. Germline lookup yields CDR1 MNHEY and CDR2 SVGAGI. CDR3 in amino acids: CASSLGATSWTDTQYF. CDR3 in DNA: TGTGCCAGCAGTCTCGGGGCCACTAGTTGGACAGATACGCAGTATTTT.

In this sample, this clonotype turned up many times. The V call is TRBV20-1, the J call TRBJ2-7; weak D call: TRBD1 (6 bases). Germline CDR1 is DFQATT and CDR2 is SNEGSKA (reference sequence). Trimming cost V 3 bases and J 1 base, with 16 bases left between them. This CDR3 contains 15 residues. The CDR3 reads CSASPWDKGSYEQYF. DNA of the CDR3: TGCAGTGCTAGCCCCTGGGACAAAGGTTCCTACGAGCAGTACTTC.

This clonotype was seen many times. The CDR3, as DNA: TGTGCCAGCAGCAGCCTTCTAGCGGGGGCCGGCTACGAGCAGTACTTC. As protein: CASSSLLAGAGYEQYF. V gene TRBV7-2 combines with J gene TRBJ2-7; 10 bases agree with TRBD2. Germline assignment: CDR1 SGHTA and CDR2 FQGNSA. The V segment lost 5 bases and the J segment 3 bases; nucleotides outside the gene matches: 10. The CDR3 extends over 16 amino acids.

The chain uses TRBV28 and TRBJ1-2; TRBD1 matches 8 bases. The CDR3 spans 14 residues. Looked up from germline, CDR1 is MDHEN and CDR2 is SYDVKM. V lost 5 bases, J lost 5 bases, and 7 bases stayed unmatched. The CDR3: CASSNNNRGYGYTF. CDR3 bases: TGTGCCAGCAGTAACAATAACAGGGGGTATGGCTACACCTTC.